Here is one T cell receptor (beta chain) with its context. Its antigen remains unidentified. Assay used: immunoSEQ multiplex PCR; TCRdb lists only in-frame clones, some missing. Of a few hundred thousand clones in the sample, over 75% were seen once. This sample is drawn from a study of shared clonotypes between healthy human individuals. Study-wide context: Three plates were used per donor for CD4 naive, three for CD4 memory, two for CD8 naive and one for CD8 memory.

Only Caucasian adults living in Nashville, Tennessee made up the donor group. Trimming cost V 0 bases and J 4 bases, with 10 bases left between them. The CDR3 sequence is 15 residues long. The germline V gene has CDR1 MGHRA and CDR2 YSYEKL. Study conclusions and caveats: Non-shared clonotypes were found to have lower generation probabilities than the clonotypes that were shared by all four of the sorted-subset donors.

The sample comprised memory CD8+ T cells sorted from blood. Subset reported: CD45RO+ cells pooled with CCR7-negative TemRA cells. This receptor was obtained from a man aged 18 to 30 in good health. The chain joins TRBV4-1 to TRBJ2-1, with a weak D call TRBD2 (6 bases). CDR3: CASSQDGSGYNEQFF. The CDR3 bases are TGCGCCAGCAGCCAAGATGGTAGCGGATACAATGAGCAGTTCTTC.